This T cell receptor beta chain was sequenced in a study of monozygotic twins with inflammatory bowel disease. Note on this clonotype: Its antigen is as yet unknown.

TCRdb re-called the 5' RACE reads; one entry per CDR3 protein, DNA not given. This sample contains about 210,000 distinct CDR3 sequences. Regarding the study as a whole: Ultimately, a single strong signal or clonotype associated with IBD was not supported. No distinction between different T cell subtypes was possible.

The CDR3 totals 15 residues. Germline CDR1 reads SGHVS; CDR2 reads FNYEAQ. The sequencing sample was made of blood. V and J are TRBV7-6 and TRBJ2-3. The sequence was collected from a human donor with ulcerative colitis or Crohn's disease, or a healthy co-twin of an affected twin (not recorded which). CDR3 sequence reads: CASSSRPTSTDTQYF.